This entry concerns a single T cell receptor (beta chain). This entry comes from a study of blood T cell repertoires in COVID-19. The authors' processing: Amplifying reference gene primers gave estimates of nucleated cell counts. Assay used: immunoSEQ multiplex PCR; TCRdb lists only in-frame clones, some missing. That table furnishes V, J and clone size, whereas the DNA furnished D and trimming. The sample contains roughly 230,000 clones, 84% of which appear only once. Germline CDR1 SNHLY, CDR2 FYNNEI. V dropped 3 bases and J dropped 7 bases, with 7 bases sitting between them. This CDR3 is 11 amino acids long.

V gene TRBV2 combines with J gene TRBJ2-7; D is unclear. This TCR was recovered from a woman of 80 years or more with COVID-19, enrolled during active disease. Sequencing input: peripheral blood. Here the CDR3 DNA reads TGTGCCAGCAGTGACCCTATGGAGCAGTACGTC. Protein product: CASSDPMEQYV.